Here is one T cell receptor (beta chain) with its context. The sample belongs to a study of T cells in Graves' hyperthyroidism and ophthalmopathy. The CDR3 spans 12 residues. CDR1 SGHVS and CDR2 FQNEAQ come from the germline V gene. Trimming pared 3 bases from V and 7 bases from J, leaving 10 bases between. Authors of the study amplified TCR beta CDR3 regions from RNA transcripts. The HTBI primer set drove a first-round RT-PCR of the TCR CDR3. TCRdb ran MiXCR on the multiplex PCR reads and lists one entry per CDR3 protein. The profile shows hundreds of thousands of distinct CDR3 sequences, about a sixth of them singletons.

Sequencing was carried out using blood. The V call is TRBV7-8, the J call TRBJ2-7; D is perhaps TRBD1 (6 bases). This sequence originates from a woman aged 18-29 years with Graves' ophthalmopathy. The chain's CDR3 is CASSLGHLEQYF. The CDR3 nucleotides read TGTGCCAGCAGCTTGGGACACCTGGAGCAGTACTTC. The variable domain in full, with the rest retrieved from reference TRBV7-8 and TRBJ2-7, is GAGVSQSPRYKVAKRGQDVALRCDPISGHVSLFWYQQALGQGPEFLTYFQNEAQLDKSGLPSDRFFAERPEGSVSTLKIQRTQQEDSAVYLCASSLGHLEQYFGPGTRLTVT.